A single sample gave rise to the 23 T cell receptor beta chains below, sequenced in a study of T cell changes during pregnancy in multiple sclerosis. Measured with immunoSEQ multiplex PCR; TCRdb has only the in-frame clones, and not every one. The repertoire holds over 35,000 clones, with approximately 90% as singletons. Sequences were derived from CD4+ T cells from peripheral blood mononuclear cells, sampled in the first trimester of pregnancy. These receptors all come from a female donor in good health, enrolled as a control in a pregnancy study.

The rearrangement uses TRBV30 and TRBJ2-2, with a possible D match to TRBD1 (6 bases). The CDR3 length is 15 residues. V lost 1 base to trimming and J lost 1 base, with 10 bases between them. The V gene's germline CDR1 is GTSNPN and CDR2 SVGIG (reference sequence). CDR3: CAWSASTGNTGELFF. The DNA for the CDR3 is TGTGCCTGGAGTGCTTCGACAGGGAACACCGGGGAGCTGTTTTTT.

The chain uses TRBV5-8 and TRBJ2-7; 7 nucleotides line up with TRBD1. The trim removed 3 bases at V and 9 bases at J, leaving 6 bases unmatched. The CDR3 loop spans 12 amino acids. In germline, CDR1 is SGHTS, CDR2 YDEGEE. This chain's CDR3 is CASSSRQGVQYF. The CDR3, as DNA: TGTGCCAGCAGCTCTCGACAGGGTGTGCAGTACTTC. The whole variable domain, filled in from reference TRBV5-8 and TRBJ2-7, reads EAGVTQSPTHLIKTRGQQATLRCSPISGHTSVYWYQQALGLGLQFLLWYDEGEERNRGNFPPRFSGRQFPNYSSELNVNALELEDSALYLCASSSRQGVQYFGPGTRLTVT.

The chain uses TRBV28 and TRBJ1-2, with D maybe TRBD1 (6 bases). The CDR3 extends over 14 amino acids. V was clipped by 6 bases and J by 7 bases, with 18 bases between them. Germline CDR1 reads MDHEN; CDR2 reads SYDVKM. The CDR3 sequence: CASRGSGTKAGYTF. As DNA, the CDR3 is TGTGCCAGCAGGGGTTCCGGGACAAAAGCTGGCTACACCTTC.

The chain is built from TRBV9 and TRBJ1-1; D is perhaps TRBD1 (5 bases). Germline V lookup: CDR1 SGDLS, CDR2 YYNGEE. The CDR3 consists of 15 residues. V lost 1 base to trimming and J lost 6 bases, with 16 bases between them. The CDR3 DNA reads as TGTGCCAGCAGCGTAATGTCCGGGGGAGGATCTGAAGCTTTCTTT. It specifies CASSVMSGGGSEAFF.

The chain recombines TRBV7-2 with TRBJ2-7, with 10 bases that match TRBD1. This CDR3 is built from 16 residues. V shed 2 bases and J 5 bases; nucleotides not matched to a gene: 9. The germline V gene encodes CDR1 SGHTA and CDR2 FQGNSA. The DNA of the CDR3 is TGTGCCAGCAGCTTAAGGGGGGGGACAGGGGTCAACGAGCAGTACTTC. Translation gives CASSLRGGTGVNEQYF.

The CDR3 spells CASRFSPSGTEAFF. The CDR3 DNA is TGTGCCAGCAGATTTAGTCCGAGTGGCACTGAAGCTTTCTTT. The chain couples TRBV6-6 to TRBJ1-1; D call uncertain. The CDR3 is 14 amino acids. Trimming took 6 bases from V and 4 from J, leaving 15 bases between them. Germline V lookup: CDR1 MNHNY, CDR2 SVGAGI (reference sequence).

The gene calls are TRBV19 and TRBJ2-2, with D unresolved. V was trimmed by 8 bases and J by 1 base, leaving 8 bases between them. This CDR3 is built from 13 residues. Germline CDR1 and CDR2: LNHDA and SQIVND (reference sequence). CDR3 DNA: TGTGCCAGTCGACGGGTGAACACCGGGGAGCTGTTTTTT. Translation: CASRRVNTGELFF.

A few counts support this clone. Other DNA sequences in the same sample also yield this CDR3. The chain uses TRBV7-9 and TRBJ1-1; 9 bases agree with TRBD1. Germline lookup yields CDR1 SEHNR and CDR2 FQNEAQ (reference sequence). The CDR3 sequence is 14 residues long. V was pared by 5 bases and J by 5 bases, with 6 bases of the junction left unmatched. CDR3 nucleotides: TGTGCCAGCAGCCCGGGACAGGGAAGAACTGAAGCTTTCTTT. This encodes CASSPGQGRTEAFF.

This chain uses TRBV7-2 with TRBJ1-5, with D hard to call. This CDR3 spans 13 amino acids. From germline, CDR1 is SGHTA and CDR2 FQGNSA. Trimming pared 5 bases from V and 0 bases from J, leaving 5 bases between. In nucleotides, the CDR3 is TGTGCCAGCAGCCCAGATAGCAATCAGCCCCAGCATTTT. Amino acids: CASSPDSNQPQHF.

The chain recombines TRBV9 with TRBJ2-7; 8 nucleotides match TRBD1. This CDR3 has 16 amino acids. CDR1 and CDR2 (germline): SGDLS, YYNGEE. The junction had 13 bases not matched to a gene; V was cut back by 5 bases and J by 3 bases. DNA for the CDR3: TGTGCCAGCAGTCGGGGCCCGGGACAGGCGAACTACGAGCAGTACTTC. It translates to CASSRGPGQANYEQYF.

CDR3 loop: CASSADSRPLNYGYTF. The CDR3 DNA sequence: TGTGCCAGCAGTGCGGACAGTAGACCCTTGAACTATGGCTACACCTTC. The chain carries TRBV6-4 and TRBJ1-2; D is possibly TRBD1 (6 bases). CDR1 and CDR2 from the germline V gene are MRHNA and SNTAGT. This CDR3 spans 16 amino acids. Between the trimmed V and J ends, which lost 4 bases and 2 bases, there was a span of 17 bases.

The chain uses TRBV2 and TRBJ1-1; 9 bases agree with TRBD1. Germline CDR1 reads SNHLY; CDR2 reads FYNNEI. The CDR3 has 15 residues. The V segment lost 4 bases and the J segment 4 bases; nucleotides outside the gene matches: 7. DNA for the CDR3: TGTGCCAGCAGTGCTGATGGACAGGGGACCACTGAAGCTTTCTTT. Its translation is CASSADGQGTTEAFF.

The chain employs TRBV7-3 and TRBJ2-5; no definite D call. From germline, CDR1 is SGHTA and CDR2 FQGTGA. Trimming removed 3 bases at V and 3 bases at J, with 8 bases between. The CDR3 totals 13 residues. The CDR3 reads CASSLRREETQYF. Written as DNA, the CDR3 is TGTGCCAGCAGCTTGAGACGGGAAGAGACCCAGTACTTC.

The chain has TRBV18 and TRBJ2-5; 7 bases agree with TRBD1. V was pared by 8 bases and J by 4 bases, with 13 bases of the junction left unmatched. The CDR3 is made up of 15 amino acids. Germline-derived CDR1 and CDR2 are KGHSH and LQKENI. The CDR3, as DNA: TGTGCCAGCCTCACAGGGGAGTCTAGCACAGAGACCCAGTACTTC. Protein product: CASLTGESSTETQYF.

V gene TRBV15 combines with J gene TRBJ2-3, with D possibly matching TRBD2 (5 bases). Trimming took 1 base from V and 0 from J, leaving 11 bases between them. CDR3 size: 16 residues. CDR1 is LNHNV, CDR2 YYDKDF, per germline (reference sequence). The CDR3 DNA is TGTGCCACCAGCAGAGGTTTGGACTTAAGCACAGATACGCAGTATTTT. Its protein is CATSRGLDLSTDTQYF.

This clone was found once. The chain recombines TRBV7-8 with TRBJ2-5, with unresolved D. This CDR3 spans 16 amino acids. Germline assignment: CDR1 SGHVS and CDR2 FQNEAQ. Trimming left V 3 bases short and J 2 bases short, with 16 bases between. The CDR3 reads CASSFSRFNLQETQYF. Here the CDR3 DNA reads TGTGCCAGCAGCTTCTCACGGTTCAACCTACAAGAGACCCAGTACTTC.

The rearrangement joins TRBV5-1 to TRBJ1-2, with 10 bases matching TRBD1. Germline lookup yields CDR1 SGHRS and CDR2 YFSETQ. V shed 4 bases, J shed 9 bases, and the junction held 9 bases outside the gene matches. This CDR3 region has 14 residues. The CDR3: CASSQSGDRGRYTF. The CDR3 nucleotides read TGCGCCAGCAGCCAGAGTGGGGACAGGGGTCGCTACACCTTC. Drawing the rest from reference TRBV5-1 and TRBJ1-2, the complete variable domain is KAGVTQTPRYLIKTRGQQVTLSCSPISGHRSVSWYQQTPGQGLQFLFEYFSETQRNKGNFPGRFSGRQFSNSRSEMNVSTLELGDSALYLCASSQSGDRGRYTFGSGTRLTVV.

The chain joins TRBV4-3 to TRBJ1-2; the D gene is possibly TRBD1 (6 bases). V shed 3 bases and J shed 4 bases, with 9 bases lying between them. CDR3 length: 13 amino acids. Germline V gene data show CDR1 as LGHNA and CDR2 as YSLEER. CDR3 nucleotide sequence: TGCGCCAGCAGCCAGACGGACAGCTATGGCTACACCTTC. This codes for CASSQTDSYGYTF.

The rearrangement joins TRBV18 to TRBJ1-5; no clear D. Trimming removed 6 bases at V and 4 bases at J, with 16 bases between. CDR3 length equals 15 residues. The V gene's germline CDR1 is KGHSH and CDR2 LQKENI. This CDR3 is CASSRGGEPNQPQHF. As DNA, the CDR3 is TGTGCCAGCTCCCGAGGCGGAGAGCCAAATCAGCCCCAGCATTTT.

The rearrangement uses TRBV5-6 and TRBJ1-6, with 9 bases matching TRBD1. Germline V gives CDR1 SGHDT, CDR2 YYEEEE. This CDR3 spans 15 amino acids. The ends lost 0 bases at V and 9 bases at J; junction bases unmatched: 4. This chain's CDR3 is CASSLDRDRASPLHF. The CDR3 nucleotides are TGTGCCAGCAGCTTGGACCGGGACAGGGCTTCACCCCTCCACTTT.

The chain combines TRBV7-3 with TRBJ2-6; D is unresolved. Germline values: CDR1 SGHTA, CDR2 FQGTGA. The CDR3 spans 15 residues. Trimming cost V 1 base and J 2 bases, with 6 bases left between them. CDR3 bases: TGTGCCAGCAGCTTAAGAAGCCCTGGGGCCAACGTCCTGACTTTC. Its protein is CASSLRSPGANVLTF. The whole variable domain, filled in from reference TRBV7-3 and TRBJ2-6, reads GAGVSQTPSNKVTEKGKYVELRCDPISGHTALYWYRQSLGQGPEFLIYFQGTGAADDSGLPNDRFFAVRPEGSVSTLKIQRTERGDSAVYLCASSLRSPGANVLTFGAGSRLTVL.

The V and J genes are TRBV29-1 and TRBJ1-1, with D perhaps matching TRBD1 (6 bases). CDR3 size: 16 residues. Trimming shortened V by 4 bases and J by 2 bases, and 20 bases separated the two germline ends. Looked up from germline, CDR1 is SQVTM and CDR2 is ANQGSEA. Here the CDR3 DNA reads TGCAGCGTTGGGGAACCAGGGGAGGGCTCTAACACTGAAGCTTTCTTT. This codes for CSVGEPGEGSNTEAFF.

The chain joins TRBV28 to TRBJ1-3, with a possible D match to TRBD1 (6 bases). This CDR3 region has 17 residues. V lost 5 bases to trimming and J lost 1 base, with 18 bases between them. Germline CDR1 and CDR2: MDHEN and SYDVKM. CDR3 in amino acids: CASSRPGTIFSGNTIYF. CDR3 coding DNA: TGTGCCAGCAGTCGCCCCGGGACAATCTTTTCTGGAAACACCATATATTTT. Looking up the rest from reference TRBV28 and TRBJ1-3 gives the full variable domain: DVKVTQSSRYLVKRTGEKVFLECVQDMDHENMFWYRQDPGLGLRLIYFSYDVKMKEKGDIPEGYSVSREKKERFSLILESASTNQTSMYLCASSRPGTIFSGNTIYFGEGSWLTVV.